This T cell receptor (beta chain) comes out of a study of T cell repertoires in cytomegalovirus infection. Across the study: Newly reported HLA-C-restricted and thoroughly characterized HLA-B-restricted CMV epitopes were employed. Points from the study as a whole: HLA-C-restricted CMV clonotypes gave the most frequent clonotype in two of eight donors.

CDR3 length equals 15 residues. Deletions cut 2 bases from V and 0 bases from J, with 10 bases between. CDR1 is DFQATT and CDR2 is SNEGSKA in the germline V gene (reference sequence). TCRdb re-called the reads through MiXCR, storing one row per CDR3 protein. The sample lists about 570,000 distinct CDR3 sequences, 40% occurring once. As regards this clonotype: Its antigen is undetermined.

Sequenced material: cultured PBMCs, taken from culture after CMV antigen stimulation. The origin of this receptor is a human donor in good health (CMV status not recorded). Some clones in this sample may be carry-over from other donors' samples. V is TRBV20-1 and J is TRBJ2-2; perhaps TRBD2 as D (5 bases). CDR3 sequence (DNA): TGCAGTGCTAGAAGGACTTTCGCGAACACCGGGGAGCTGTTTTTT. Translated: CSARRTFANTGELFF.